This T cell receptor (beta chain) comes out of a study of shared clonotypes between healthy human individuals. About the research overall: Serving as donors were a couple of women and a few men, whose ages spanned 18 to 49.

Libraries were prepared by immunoSEQ multiplex PCR; TCRdb keeps only in-frame clonotypes and omits some of them. This sample has about 580,000 clones, with roughly 98% found just once. This clone came up once. The antigen is undetermined. Broader study findings: Sharing across four donors was highest in naive CD4 (roughly 5%) and lowest in memory CD8 (0.4%). Memory subsets generally showed smaller estimated richness than naive subsets did.

The naive CD8 fraction comprised CD45RO-negative cells positively selected for CCR7 and excluded terminally differentiated effector memory CD45RA+ cells. The CDR3 runs to 18 residues. V shed 4 bases and J 0 bases; nucleotides not matched to a gene: 10. From germline, CDR1 is SGHKS and CDR2 YYEKEE (reference sequence). The sample was naive CD8+ T cells sorted from blood. This chain joins TRBV5-5 and TRBJ2-6; 7 nucleotides agree with TRBD1. This TCR was recovered from a man younger than 45 in good health. This CDR3 is CASSPGQVAGSGANVLTF. CDR3 nucleotides: TGTGCCAGCAGCCCCGGACAGGTGGCGGGCTCTGGGGCCAACGTCCTGACTTTC.